This passage covers 20 T cell receptor beta chains from one sample sequenced in a study of blood T cell repertoires in COVID-19. Assay used: immunoSEQ multiplex PCR; TCRdb lists only in-frame clones, some missing. This sample has some 210,000 clones; roughly nine tenths occur once, and the top ten carry more than 5.5%. The sequenced sample was peripheral blood. These TCRs come from a man between 60 and 70 years old who had recovered from COVID-19.

The V call is TRBV7-2, the J call TRBJ2-1; D gene ambiguous. V dropped 0 bases and J dropped 5 bases, with 5 bases sitting between them. The CDR3 extends over 13 amino acids. Germline lookup yields CDR1 SGHTA and CDR2 FQGNSA. CDR3 sequence (DNA): TGTGCCAGCAGCTTAGCGAGGAACAATGAGCAGTTCTTC. Amino acids: CASSLARNNEQFF.

The chain has TRBV3-1 (or the pseudogene TRBV3-2) and TRBJ2-5, with D hard to call. CDR1 is LGHDT and CDR2 is YNNKEL in the germline V gene (reference sequence). The CDR3 is made up of 13 amino acids. V lost 4 bases, J lost 1 base, and 7 bases lay in between. Here the CDR3 DNA reads TGTGCCAGCAGCCCCGCCGGCCAAGAGACCCAGTACTTC. This sequence encodes CASSPAGQETQYF.

The CDR3 reads CASSSSDTQYF. The CDR3, as DNA: TGTGCCAGTAGTTCGTCAGATACGCAGTATTTT. The rearrangement links TRBV19 to TRBJ2-3; no clear D gene. Per germline, CDR1 LNHDA and CDR2 SQIVND (reference sequence). Trimming removed 5 bases from V and 4 bases from J, with 4 bases in between. CDR3 length equals 11 residues.

The V call is TRBV27, the J call TRBJ1-2, with D uncertain. Germline CDR1 and CDR2: MNHEY and SMNVEV (reference sequence). The V end lost 3 bases, the J end lost 6 bases, and 14 bases lay between the germline ends. The CDR3 sequence is 14 residues long. The CDR3 bases are TGTGCCAGCAGTTTCCGAGAGGGATTGGATGGCTACACCTTC. It codes for CASSFREGLDGYTF.

The V call is TRBV5-6, the J call TRBJ1-5; D is uncertain. V lost 3 bases and J lost 5, with 15 bases in between. From germline, CDR1 is SGHDT and CDR2 YYEEEE. CDR3 length: 15 residues. CDR3 region: CASSSGPSGDQPQHF. CDR3 sequence (DNA): TGTGCCAGCAGCTCCGGTCCCTCCGGGGATCAGCCCCAGCATTTT.

V usage is TRBV14 and J usage is TRBJ2-3; TRBD2 aligns across 8 bases. Losses at the gene ends were 4 bases for V and 0 bases for J; bases not matched to a gene: 3. The CDR3 is made up of 15 amino acids. Germline CDR1 reads SGHDN; CDR2 reads FVKESK. DNA of the CDR3: TGTGCCAGCAGCCCTAGCGGGCCGAGCACAGATACGCAGTATTTT. Protein sequence: CASSPSGPSTDTQYF.

The count of this clone is one. In DNA, the CDR3 is TGCGCCAGCACGATCAGGGGGACCATCAGGGAGCAGTACTTC. Protein: CASTIRGTIREQYF. V gene TRBV10-2 combines with J gene TRBJ2-7; 7 bases agree with TRBD1. The length of the CDR3 is 14 residues. The germline V gene encodes CDR1 WSHSY and CDR2 SAAADI. V was pared by 7 bases and J by 7 bases, with 13 bases of the junction left unmatched.

V usage is TRBV15 and J usage is TRBJ2-5, with D perhaps matching TRBD2 (6 bases). Trimming removed 5 bases from V and 5 bases from J, with 21 bases in between. Germline V gives CDR1 LNHNV, CDR2 YYDKDF (reference sequence). This CDR3 comprises 16 residues. CDR3 DNA sequence: TGTGCCACCAGCGGTCCGGGAGTCTCAAAGGGGGAGACCCAGTACTTC. It codes for CATSGPGVSKGETQYF.

The V gene is TRBV11-3, the J gene TRBJ2-1; the D gene is possibly TRBD2 (6 bases). The V gene's germline CDR1 is SGHNT and CDR2 YENEEA. The germline V and J ends were trimmed by 2 bases and 5 bases, with 13 bases remaining between them. The CDR3 has 15 residues. CDR3 coding DNA: TGTGCCAGCAGCTTAAGGGACTCTGGGGACAATGAGCAGTTCTTC. Its protein product is CASSLRDSGDNEQFF. The full variable domain, rest sourced from reference TRBV11-3 and TRBJ2-1, is EAGVVQSPRYKIIEKKQPVAFWCNPISGHNTLYWYLQNLGQGPELLIRYENEEAVDDSQLPKDRFSAERLKGVDSTLKIQPAELGDSAVYLCASSLRDSGDNEQFFGPGTRLTVL.

The CDR3 reads CASTSGGLTDTQYF. CDR3 nucleotide sequence: TGTGCCAGCACCTCCGGGGGGCTCACAGATACGCAGTATTTT. The gene calls are TRBV13 and TRBJ2-3, with D possibly being TRBD2 (7 bases). The V end lost 7 bases, the J end lost 2 bases, and 13 bases lay between the germline ends. Germline V gives CDR1 PRHDT, CDR2 FYEKMQ (reference sequence). The CDR3 contains 14 residues.

This clone was detected once. This chain uses TRBV3-1 (or the pseudogene TRBV3-2) with TRBJ2-1; TRBD1 agrees at 7 bases. CDR3 length: 12 amino acids. With V trimmed by 4 bases and J by 9 bases, 3 bases remained unmatched. CDR1 is LGHDT, CDR2 YNNKEL, per germline (reference sequence). The CDR3 DNA sequence: TGTGCCAGCAGCCTACAGGGGACTGAGCAGTTCTTC. Residues: CASSLQGTEQFF.

CDR3 bases: TGCGCCAGCAGCTTGACTAGCGGGACTTCGAGGCAGCAGTTCTTC. Translation gives CASSLTSGTSRQQFF. The chain couples TRBV5-1 to TRBJ2-1; 10 positions match TRBD2. V lost 1 base and J lost 11; bases outside the gene matches: 9. The CDR3 totals 15 residues. Per the germline V gene, CDR1 is SGHRS and CDR2 is YFSETQ.

The rearrangement links TRBV25-1 to TRBJ2-7, with TRBD1 identical over 7 bases. Trimming removed 10 bases from V and 2 bases from J; junction bases left unmatched: 8. CDR1 is MGHDK, CDR2 SYGVNS, per germline. The CDR3 totals 13 residues. The CDR3 DNA follows: TGTGCCACCCAGGGACAGTCAACCTACGAGCAGTACTTC. Protein product: CATQGQSTYEQYF.

This chain uses TRBV10-1 with TRBJ2-3; 11 bases align to TRBD2. CDR3 size: 17 residues. J was trimmed by 6 bases and V by 3 bases; bases with no gene match: 11. CDR1 and CDR2 (germline): WNHNN, SYGVQD (reference sequence). DNA of the CDR3: TGCGCCAGCAGTGACCAAATAGCGGGAGGGGATTCGGATACGCAGTATTTT. This codes for CASSDQIAGGDSDTQYF.

The chain links TRBV19 to TRBJ2-7, with a possible D match to TRBD2 (5 bases). This CDR3 has 12 amino acids. CDR1 and CDR2 (germline): LNHDA, SQIVND (reference sequence). V lost 5 bases and J lost 2, with 7 bases in between. In DNA form, the CDR3 reads TGTGCCAGTAGTCCGGGGACCTACGAGCAGTACTTC. It translates to CASSPGTYEQYF.

This clone was picked up one time. V gene TRBV18 combines with J gene TRBJ1-6, with D possibly being TRBD1 (6 bases). Trimming shortened V by 3 bases and J by 14 bases, and 14 bases separated the two germline ends. Germline assignment: CDR1 KGHSH and CDR2 LQKENI. CDR3 length equals 13 residues. The CDR3 here is CASSPPYQGSLHF. In nucleotides, the CDR3 is TGTGCCAGCTCACCTCCCTACCAGGGGTCCCTCCACTTT.

The chain recombines TRBV7-2 with TRBJ2-1; D remains unclear. V lost 5 bases, J lost 8 bases, and 7 bases lay in between. The germline gives CDR1 SGHTA, CDR2 FQGNSA. The CDR3 sequence is 11 residues long. The CDR3 coding sequence is TGTGCCAGCAGCCCCCTAGATGAGCAGTTCTTC. Translating it yields CASSPLDEQFF.

The chain has TRBV28 and TRBJ2-5; 12 bases map to TRBD2. J lost 4 bases, V lost 4 bases, and 4 bases had no gene match. This CDR3 has 15 residues. CDR1 is MDHEN, CDR2 SYDVKM, per germline. Here the CDR3 reads CASSSLAGGRETQYF. The CDR3, as DNA: TGTGCCAGCAGTTCACTAGCGGGAGGAAGAGAGACCCAGTACTTC.

The rearrangement joins TRBV1 to TRBJ1-2; TRBD1 is the table's D call and was not checked against the DNA. TRBV1 is a recognized pseudogene. The CDR3 is made up of 16 amino acids. CDR3 bases: TGCACCAGCAGCCAACCCGGGACAGGGACCGACTTGGGCTACACCTTC. Its translation: CTSSQPGTGTDLGYTF.

V gene TRBV6-2 or TRBV6-3 combines with J gene TRBJ2-1, with 9 nucleotides matching TRBD2. J was trimmed by 6 bases and V by 6 bases; bases with no gene match: 6. This CDR3 has 14 residues. Germline assignment: CDR1 MNHEY and CDR2 SVGEGT. In DNA, the CDR3 is TGTGCCAGCAGCTTAGCGGGAGTAGGCAATGAGCAGTTCTTC. Translating it yields CASSLAGVGNEQFF.